The source of this TCR beta chain is a study of blood T cells in healthy people across ages. It was with a sample-barcoded 5' primer and a J-beta primer mix that a second PCR of roughly 7 to 12 cycles was run. TCRdb used MiXCR to reprocess the 5' RACE reads, holding one entry per CDR3 protein. Among roughly 680,000 distinct CDR3 sequences listed, roughly 21% were seen once. CDR3 length: 15 amino acids. Trimming removed 6 bases from V and 6 bases from J; junction bases left unmatched: 8. Per the germline V gene, CDR1 is SNHLY and CDR2 is FYNNEI. What was sequenced was blood. This rearrangement joins TRBV2 to TRBJ2-1; 10 bases are a match to TRBD2. This TCR came from a man aged 70 or older in good health. CDR3 in amino acids: CASRPPSGSVNEQFF. The CDR3, as DNA: TGTGCCAGCAGGCCCCCTAGCGGGAGCGTCAATGAGCAGTTCTTC.